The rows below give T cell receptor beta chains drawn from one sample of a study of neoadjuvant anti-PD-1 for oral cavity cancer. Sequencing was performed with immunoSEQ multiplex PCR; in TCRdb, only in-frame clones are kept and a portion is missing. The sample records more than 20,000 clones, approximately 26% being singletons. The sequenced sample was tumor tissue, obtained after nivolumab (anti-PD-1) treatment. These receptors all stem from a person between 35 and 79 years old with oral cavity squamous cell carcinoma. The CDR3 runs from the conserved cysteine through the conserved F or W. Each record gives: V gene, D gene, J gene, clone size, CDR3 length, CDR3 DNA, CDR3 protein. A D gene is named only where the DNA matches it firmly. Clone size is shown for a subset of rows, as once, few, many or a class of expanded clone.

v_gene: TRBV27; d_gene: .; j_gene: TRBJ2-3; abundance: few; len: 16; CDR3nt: TGTGCCAGCAGTTTATTCAGGGAGCGCGGCCCAGATACGCAGTATTTT; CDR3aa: CASSLFRERGPDTQYF
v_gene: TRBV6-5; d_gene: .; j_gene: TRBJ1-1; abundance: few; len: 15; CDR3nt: TGTGCCAGCATACCACCGGGACGTTGGAACACTGAAGCTTTCTTT; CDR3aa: CASIPPGRWNTEAFF
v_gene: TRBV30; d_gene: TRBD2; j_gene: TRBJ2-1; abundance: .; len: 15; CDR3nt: TGTGCCTGGATGATGGTAGCGGGATCCTACAATGAGCAGTTCTTC; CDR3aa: CAWMMVAGSYNEQFF
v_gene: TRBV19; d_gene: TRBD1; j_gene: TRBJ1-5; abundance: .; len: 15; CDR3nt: TGTGCCAGTAGTATAAGGGGCAGGGGGAGTCAGCCCCAGCATTTT; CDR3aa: CASSIRGRGSQPQHF
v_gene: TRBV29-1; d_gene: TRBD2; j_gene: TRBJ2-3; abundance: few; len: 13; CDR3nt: TGCAGCTTACCGGGACTAGCGGGGAATACGCAGTATTTT; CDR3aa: CSLPGLAGNTQYF
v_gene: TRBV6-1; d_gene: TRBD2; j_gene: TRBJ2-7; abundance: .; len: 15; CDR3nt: TGTGCCAGCAGTGAAGTCCTAGCGGCCTCCTACGAGCAGTACTTC; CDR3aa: CASSEVLAASYEQYF
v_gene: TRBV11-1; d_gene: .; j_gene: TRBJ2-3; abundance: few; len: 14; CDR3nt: TGTGCCAGCAGCTTAGCGACGGGCACAGATACGCAGTATTTT; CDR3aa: CASSLATGTDTQYF
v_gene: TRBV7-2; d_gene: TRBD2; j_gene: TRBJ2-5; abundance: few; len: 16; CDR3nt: TGTGCCAGCAGGGCTGGGGCTAGCGGGATCCAAGAGACCCAGTACTTC; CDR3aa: CASRAGASGIQETQYF
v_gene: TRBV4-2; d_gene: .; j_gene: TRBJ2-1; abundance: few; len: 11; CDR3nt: TGTGCCAGCGATGACAGCAATGAGCAGTTCTTC; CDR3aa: CASDDSNEQFF
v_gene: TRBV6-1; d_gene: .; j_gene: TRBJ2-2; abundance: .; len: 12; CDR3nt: TGTGCCAGCAAAAACAAGGGCGGGGAGCTGTTTTTT; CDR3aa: CASKNKGGELFF
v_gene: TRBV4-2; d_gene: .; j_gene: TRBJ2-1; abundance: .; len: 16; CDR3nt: TGTGCCAGCAGCCAAGAACCGACTAGGCCCCAGGATGAGCAGTTCTTC; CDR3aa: CASSQEPTRPQDEQFF
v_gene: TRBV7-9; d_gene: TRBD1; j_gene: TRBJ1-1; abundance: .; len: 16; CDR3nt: TGTGCCAGCAGCAGAGGACAGGGATGGGGGAGATATGAAGCTTTCTTT; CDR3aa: CASSRGQGWGRYEAFF
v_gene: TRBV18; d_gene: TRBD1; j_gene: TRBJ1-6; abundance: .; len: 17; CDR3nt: TGTGCCAGCTCACCAATGACAGGGGGTAAGGGTAATTCACCCCTCCACTTT; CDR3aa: CASSPMTGGKGNSPLHF
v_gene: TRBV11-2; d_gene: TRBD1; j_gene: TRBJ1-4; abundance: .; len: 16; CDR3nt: TGTGCCAGCAGCTGCCCGGACAGGCGATCTAATGAAAAACTGTTTTTT; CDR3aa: CASSCPDRRSNEKLFF